A selection of T cell receptor beta chains follows, all from one sample in a study of beta chain features in type 1 diabetes. The repertoire was sequenced with immunoSEQ multiplex PCR; TCRdb's copy has only in-frame clones and lacks some. The data contain about 930,000 clones, about a sixth of them singletons. Sequences were obtained from naive CD4+ T cells from blood. These receptors were obtained from a woman under 30 in good health. The CDR3 runs from the conserved cysteine through the conserved F or W. D genes are given only for firm matches. Clone size is stated in some rows and not others, as once, few, many or a class when expanded.

v_call: TRBV7-2
j_call: TRBJ1-4
clone_size: -
d_call: TRBD1
cdr3_aa: CASSRDRGHEKLFF
cdr3_nt: TGTGCCAGCAGCCGCGACAGGGGGCATGAAAAACTGTTTTTT

v_call: TRBV4-2
j_call: TRBJ1-5
clone_size: few
d_call: -
cdr3_aa: CASSRRDGDNQPQHF
cdr3_nt: TGTGCCAGCAGCCGCCGGGACGGAGACAATCAGCCCCAGCATTTT

v_call: TRBV5-1
j_call: TRBJ2-2
clone_size: few
d_call: -
cdr3_aa: CASSSDTGELFF
cdr3_nt: TGCGCCAGCAGCTCGGACACCGGGGAGCTGTTTTTT

v_call: TRBV5-6
j_call: TRBJ1-2
clone_size: few
d_call: -
cdr3_aa: CASSGGNYGYTF
cdr3_nt: TGTGCCAGCAGTGGGGGGAACTATGGCTACACCTTC

v_call: TRBV7-9
j_call: TRBJ1-4
clone_size: few
d_call: -
cdr3_aa: CASSSEGRKLFF
cdr3_nt: TGTGCCAGCAGCTCAGAGGGGAGGAAACTGTTTTTT

v_call: TRBV2
j_call: TRBJ1-2
clone_size: once
d_call: -
cdr3_aa: CASSEQGFYGYTF
cdr3_nt: TGTGCCAGCAGTGAACAGGGATTCTATGGCTACACCTTC

v_call: TRBV18
j_call: TRBJ2-3
clone_size: few
d_call: -
cdr3_aa: CASSPVSSSHSTDTQYF
cdr3_nt: TGTGCCAGCTCACCTGTATCGTCTTCACACAGCACAGATACGCAGTATTTT

v_call: TRBV28
j_call: TRBJ2-7
clone_size: -
d_call: -
cdr3_aa: CASSFIRGYEQYF
cdr3_nt: TGTGCCAGCAGTTTTATTCGAGGCTACGAGCAGTACTTC

v_call: TRBV10-3
j_call: TRBJ2-5
clone_size: -
d_call: TRBD2
cdr3_aa: CAARRGSGREETQYF
cdr3_nt: TGTGCCGCCCGGCGGGGTAGCGGGAGGGAAGAGACCCAGTACTTC

v_call: TRBV7-9
j_call: TRBJ2-1
clone_size: few
d_call: TRBD2
cdr3_aa: CASSAGTSGYNEQFF
cdr3_nt: TGTGCCAGCAGCGCGGGGACTAGCGGTTACAATGAGCAGTTCTTC

v_call: TRBV6-5
j_call: TRBJ1-2
clone_size: -
d_call: TRBD1
cdr3_aa: CASRDRIDYGYTF
cdr3_nt: TGTGCCAGCAGGGACAGGATCGACTATGGCTACACCTTC

v_call: TRBV21-1
j_call: TRBJ2-3
clone_size: -
d_call: -
cdr3_aa: CASSKPRGLKDTQYF
cdr3_nt: TGTGCCAGCAGCAAACCGAGGGGACTCAAGGATACGCAGTATTTT

v_call: TRBV7-9
j_call: TRBJ2-7
clone_size: once
d_call: TRBD2
cdr3_aa: CASSRGTSGRAYEQYF
cdr3_nt: TGTGCCAGCAGCCGCGGGACTAGCGGGAGGGCCTACGAGCAGTACTTC

v_call: TRBV7-9
j_call: TRBJ2-6
clone_size: many
d_call: TRBD1
cdr3_aa: CASVPGQGLAGANVLTF
cdr3_nt: TGTGCCAGCGTACCGGGACAGGGGTTGGCTGGGGCCAACGTCCTGACTTTC

v_call: TRBV14
j_call: TRBJ2-4
clone_size: -
d_call: TRBD2
cdr3_aa: CASSQGTSPLLAKNIQYF
cdr3_nt: TGTGCCAGCAGCCAAGGGACTAGCCCCTTACTTGCCAAAAACATTCAGTACTTC

v_call: TRBV6-5
j_call: TRBJ1-3
clone_size: -
d_call: -
cdr3_aa: CASSYSNWEAGNTIYF
cdr3_nt: TGTGCCAGCAGTTACTCGAATTGGGAGGCTGGAAACACCATATATTTT

v_call: TRBV28
j_call: TRBJ2-7
clone_size: -
d_call: -
cdr3_aa: CASSLELGTYEQYF
cdr3_nt: TGTGCCAGCAGTTTAGAGCTGGGTACCTACGAGCAGTACTTC

v_call: TRBV7-2
j_call: TRBJ1-5
clone_size: few
d_call: TRBD1
cdr3_aa: CASSLDRGFNQPQHF
cdr3_nt: TGTGCCAGCAGCTTAGACAGGGGTTTCAATCAGCCCCAGCATTTT

v_call: TRBV9
j_call: TRBJ1-3
clone_size: -
d_call: -
cdr3_aa: CASSVGVESYSGNTIYF
cdr3_nt: TGTGCCAGCAGCGTAGGAGTAGAGTCTTACTCTGGAAACACCATATATTTT

v_call: TRBV2
j_call: TRBJ2-1
clone_size: -
d_call: -
cdr3_aa: CASRSGSYNEQFF
cdr3_nt: TGTGCCAGCAGAAGTGGCTCCTACAATGAGCAGTTCTTC

v_call: TRBV28
j_call: TRBJ2-2
clone_size: -
d_call: TRBD2
cdr3_aa: CASTSLAIGELFF
cdr3_nt: TGTGCCAGCACGTCACTAGCGATCGGGGAGCTGTTTTTT

v_call: TRBV11-2
j_call: TRBJ1-1
clone_size: once
d_call: TRBD1
cdr3_aa: CASSWDRTEAFF
cdr3_nt: TGTGCCAGCAGCTGGGACAGGACTGAAGCTTTCTTT

v_call: TRBV6-6
j_call: TRBJ2-4
clone_size: -
d_call: -
cdr3_aa: CASSRLLAKNIQYF
cdr3_nt: TGTGCCAGCAGCCGCCTTCTAGCCAAAAACATTCAGTACTTC

v_call: TRBV7-9
j_call: TRBJ1-5
clone_size: -
d_call: -
cdr3_aa: CASSSDGDQPQHF
cdr3_nt: TGTGCCAGCAGCTCGGACGGTGATCAGCCCCAGCATTTT

v_call: TRBV15
j_call: TRBJ2-6
clone_size: -
d_call: -
cdr3_aa: CATRLDHSGANVLTF
cdr3_nt: TGTGCCACCAGACTAGACCACTCTGGGGCCAACGTCCTGACTTTC

v_call: TRBV5-1
j_call: TRBJ2-5
clone_size: -
d_call: -
cdr3_aa: CASSLGGSNSETQYF
cdr3_nt: TGCGCCAGCAGCTTGGGTGGCAGTAACTCCGAGACCCAGTACTTC

v_call: TRBV19
j_call: TRBJ2-1
clone_size: -
d_call: -
cdr3_aa: CASSIIPPTGEQFF
cdr3_nt: TGTGCCAGTAGTATTATCCCCCCCACAGGGGAGCAGTTCTTC

v_call: TRBV11-2
j_call: TRBJ1-1
clone_size: -
d_call: TRBD1
cdr3_aa: CASSSINTGVAGTEAFF
cdr3_nt: TGTGCCAGCAGCTCAATAAATACAGGGGTCGCCGGCACTGAAGCTTTCTTT

v_call: TRBV5-4
j_call: TRBJ2-3
clone_size: -
d_call: -
cdr3_aa: CASSRVSFPDTQYF
cdr3_nt: TGTGCCAGCAGCAGGGTTTCTTTCCCAGATACGCAGTATTTT

v_call: TRBV7-2
j_call: TRBJ2-7
clone_size: -
d_call: -
cdr3_aa: CASSLGGSFILEQYF
cdr3_nt: TGTGCCAGCAGCTTAGGGGGGTCCTTTATTCTCGAGCAGTACTTC

v_call: TRBV7-9
j_call: TRBJ2-2
clone_size: -
d_call: -
cdr3_aa: CASSLTRNTGELFF
cdr3_nt: TGTGCCAGCAGCTTAACCAGGAACACCGGGGAGCTGTTTTTT

v_call: TRBV5-5
j_call: TRBJ2-5
clone_size: -
d_call: TRBD1
cdr3_aa: CASSLGFGTGEETQYF
cdr3_nt: TGTGCCAGCAGCTTGGGATTCGGGACAGGGGAAGAGACCCAGTACTTC

v_call: TRBV5-1
j_call: TRBJ2-7
clone_size: -
d_call: TRBD2
cdr3_aa: CASRMTSGRTYEQYF
cdr3_nt: TGCGCCAGCAGAATGACTAGCGGGAGAACCTACGAGCAGTACTTC

v_call: TRBV4-3
j_call: TRBJ2-7
clone_size: few
d_call: TRBD1
cdr3_aa: CASSQDGATGGHYEQYF
cdr3_nt: TGCGCCAGCAGCCAAGATGGGGCGACAGGGGGACACTACGAGCAGTACTTC

v_call: TRBV2
j_call: TRBJ2-7
clone_size: few
d_call: -
cdr3_aa: CASSARQHSYEQYF
cdr3_nt: TGTGCCAGCAGTGCCCGGCAGCACTCCTACGAGCAGTACTTC

v_call: TRBV10-3
j_call: TRBJ2-5
clone_size: -
d_call: -
cdr3_aa: CAIRAQGGDRETQYF
cdr3_nt: TGTGCCATCAGGGCCCAGGGGGGAGACCGAGAGACCCAGTACTTC

v_call: TRBV29-1
j_call: TRBJ2-7
clone_size: few
d_call: TRBD1
cdr3_aa: CSAGEQGTTYEQYF
cdr3_nt: TGCAGCGCTGGGGAACAGGGGACGACCTACGAGCAGTACTTC

v_call: TRBV7-9
j_call: TRBJ1-1
clone_size: -
d_call: TRBD1
cdr3_aa: CASSWTGVNTEAFF
cdr3_nt: TGTGCCAGCAGCTGGACAGGGGTCAACACTGAAGCTTTCTTT

v_call: TRBV25-1
j_call: TRBJ1-4
clone_size: few
d_call: -
cdr3_aa: CASSGPGTGYEKLFF
cdr3_nt: TGTGCCAGCAGTGGACCGGGAACAGGGTACGAAAAACTGTTTTTT

v_call: TRBV11-2
j_call: TRBJ2-1
clone_size: few
d_call: -
cdr3_aa: CASSLAGNEQFF
cdr3_nt: TGTGCCAGCAGCTTAGCGGGGAATGAGCAGTTCTTC

v_call: TRBV4-3
j_call: TRBJ1-4
clone_size: -
d_call: -
cdr3_aa: CASSQTPGNHEKLFF
cdr3_nt: TGCGCCAGCAGCCAAACCCCGGGAAACCATGAAAAACTGTTTTTT